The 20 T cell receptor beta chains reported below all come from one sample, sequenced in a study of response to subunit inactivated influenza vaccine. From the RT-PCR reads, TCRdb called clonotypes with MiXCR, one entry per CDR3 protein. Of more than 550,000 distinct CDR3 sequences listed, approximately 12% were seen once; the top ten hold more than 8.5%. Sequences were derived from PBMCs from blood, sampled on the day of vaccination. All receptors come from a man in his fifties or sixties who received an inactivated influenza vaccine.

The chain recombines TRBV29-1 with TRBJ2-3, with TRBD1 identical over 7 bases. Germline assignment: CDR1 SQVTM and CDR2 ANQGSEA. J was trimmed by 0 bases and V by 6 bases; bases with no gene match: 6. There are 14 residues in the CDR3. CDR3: CSVVTGASTDTQYF. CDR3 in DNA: TGCAGCGTAGTAACAGGGGCTAGCACAGATACGCAGTATTTT.

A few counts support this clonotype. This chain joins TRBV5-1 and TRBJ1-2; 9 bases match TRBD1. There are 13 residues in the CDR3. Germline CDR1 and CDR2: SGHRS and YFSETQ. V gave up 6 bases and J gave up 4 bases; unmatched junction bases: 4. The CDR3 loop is CASNPGQGYGYTF. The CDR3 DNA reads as TGCGCCAGCAACCCGGGACAGGGCTATGGCTACACCTTC.

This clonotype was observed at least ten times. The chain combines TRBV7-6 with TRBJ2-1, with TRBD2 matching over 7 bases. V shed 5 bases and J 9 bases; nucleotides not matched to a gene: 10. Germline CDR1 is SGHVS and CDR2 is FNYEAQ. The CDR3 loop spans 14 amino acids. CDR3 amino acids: CASSLRTREGEQFF. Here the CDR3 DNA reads TGTGCCAGCAGCCTGAGGACTAGGGAGGGTGAGCAGTTCTTC.

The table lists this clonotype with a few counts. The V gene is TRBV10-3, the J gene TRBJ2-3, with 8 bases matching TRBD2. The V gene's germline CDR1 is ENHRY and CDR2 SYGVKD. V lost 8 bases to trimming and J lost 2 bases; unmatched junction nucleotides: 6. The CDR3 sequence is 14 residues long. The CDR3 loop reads CAIAGGGYTDTQYF. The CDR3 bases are TGTGCCATCGCGGGCGGGGGGTACACAGATACGCAGTATTTT.

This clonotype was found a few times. This chain's CDR3 is CASSYYSQPQHF. In nucleotides, the CDR3 is TGTGCCAGCAGTTACTATTCTCAGCCCCAGCATTTT. The rearrangement links TRBV6-2 or TRBV6-3 to TRBJ1-5; D gene uncertain. Trimming shortened V by 1 base and J by 6 bases, and 4 bases separated the two germline ends. The CDR3 runs to 12 residues. Germline V gene sequence: CDR1 MNHEY, CDR2 SVGEGT.

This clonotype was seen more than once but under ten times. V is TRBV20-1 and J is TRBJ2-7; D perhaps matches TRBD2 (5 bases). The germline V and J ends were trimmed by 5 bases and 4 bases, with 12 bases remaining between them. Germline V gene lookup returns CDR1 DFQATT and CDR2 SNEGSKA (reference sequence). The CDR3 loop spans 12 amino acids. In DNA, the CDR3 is TGCAGTGCTCGTGGGAGTAGGTACGAGCAGTACTTC. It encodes CSARGSRYEQYF.

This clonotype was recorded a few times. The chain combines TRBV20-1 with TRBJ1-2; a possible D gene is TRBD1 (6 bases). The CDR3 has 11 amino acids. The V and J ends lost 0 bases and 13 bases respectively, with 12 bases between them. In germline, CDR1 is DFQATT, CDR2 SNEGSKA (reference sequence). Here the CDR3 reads CSAREGGLVTF. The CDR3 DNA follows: TGCAGTGCTAGAGAAGGGGGTTTGGTCACCTTC.

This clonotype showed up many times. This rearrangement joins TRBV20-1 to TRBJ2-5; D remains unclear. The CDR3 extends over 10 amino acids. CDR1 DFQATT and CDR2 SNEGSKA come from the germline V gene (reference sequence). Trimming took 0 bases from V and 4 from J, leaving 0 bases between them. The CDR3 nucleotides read TGCAGTGCTAGAGAAGAGACCCAGTACTTC. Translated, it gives CSAREETQYF.

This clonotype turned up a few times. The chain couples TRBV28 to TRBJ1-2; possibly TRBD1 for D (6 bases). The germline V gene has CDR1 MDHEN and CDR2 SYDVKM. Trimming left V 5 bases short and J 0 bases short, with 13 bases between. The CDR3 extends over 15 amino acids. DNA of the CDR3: TGTGCCAGCAGTCCCTCAGGGGTAACTAACTATGGCTACACCTTC. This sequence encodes CASSPSGVTNYGYTF.

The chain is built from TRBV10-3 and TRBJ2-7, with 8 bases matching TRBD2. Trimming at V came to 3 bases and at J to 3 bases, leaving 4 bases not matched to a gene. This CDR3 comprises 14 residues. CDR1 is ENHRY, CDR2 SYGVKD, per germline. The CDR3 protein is CAISDSGTSYEQYF. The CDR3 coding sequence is TGTGCCATCAGTGATTCCGGGACTAGCTACGAGCAGTACTTC.

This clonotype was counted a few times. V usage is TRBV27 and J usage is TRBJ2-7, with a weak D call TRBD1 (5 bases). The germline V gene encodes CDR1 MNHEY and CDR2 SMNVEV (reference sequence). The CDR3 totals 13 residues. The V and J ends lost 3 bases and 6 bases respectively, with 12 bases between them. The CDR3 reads CASSFYGRGEQYF. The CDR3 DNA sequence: TGTGCCAGCAGTTTTTACGGAAGGGGCGAGCAGTACTTC.

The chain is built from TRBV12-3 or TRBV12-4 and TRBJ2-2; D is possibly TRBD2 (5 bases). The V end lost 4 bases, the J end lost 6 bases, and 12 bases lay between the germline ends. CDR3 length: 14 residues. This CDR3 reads CASSSGIRPGELFF. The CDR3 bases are TGTGCCAGCAGTTCGGGGATCAGACCCGGGGAGCTGTTTTTT.

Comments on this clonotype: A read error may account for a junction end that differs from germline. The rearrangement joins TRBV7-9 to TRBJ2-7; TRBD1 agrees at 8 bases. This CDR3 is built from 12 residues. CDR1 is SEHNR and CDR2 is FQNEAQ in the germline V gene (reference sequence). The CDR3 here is CVSSWGQDEQYF. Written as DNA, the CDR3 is TGTGTCAGCAGCTGGGGACAGGACGAGCAGTACTTC.

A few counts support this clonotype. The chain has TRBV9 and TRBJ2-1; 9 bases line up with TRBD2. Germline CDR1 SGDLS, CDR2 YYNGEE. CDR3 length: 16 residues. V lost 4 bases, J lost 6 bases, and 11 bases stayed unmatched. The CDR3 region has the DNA TGTGCCAGCAGCTTGTCAGCGGGGGGCACTGGCAATGAGCAGTTCTTC. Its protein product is CASSLSAGGTGNEQFF.

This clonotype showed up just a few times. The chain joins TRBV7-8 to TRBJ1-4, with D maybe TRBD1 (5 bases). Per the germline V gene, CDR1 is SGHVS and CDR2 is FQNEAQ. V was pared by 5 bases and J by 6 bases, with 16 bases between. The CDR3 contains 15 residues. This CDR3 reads CASSPMRGGDEKLFF. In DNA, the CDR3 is TGTGCCAGCAGCCCGATGAGAGGAGGGGATGAAAAACTGTTTTTT.

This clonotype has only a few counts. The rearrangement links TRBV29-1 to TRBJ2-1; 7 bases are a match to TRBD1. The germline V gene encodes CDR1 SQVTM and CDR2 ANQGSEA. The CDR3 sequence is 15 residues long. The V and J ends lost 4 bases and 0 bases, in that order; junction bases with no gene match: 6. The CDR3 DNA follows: TGCAGCGTTGGGGTGGGACAGAGCTCCTACAATGAGCAGTTCTTC. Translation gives CSVGVGQSSYNEQFF.

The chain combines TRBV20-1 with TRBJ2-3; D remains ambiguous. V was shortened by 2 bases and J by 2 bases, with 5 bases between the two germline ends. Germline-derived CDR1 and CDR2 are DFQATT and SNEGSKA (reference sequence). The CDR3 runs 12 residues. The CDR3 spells CSARFPTDTQYF. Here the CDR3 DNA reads TGCAGTGCTAGATTTCCCACAGATACGCAGTATTTT.

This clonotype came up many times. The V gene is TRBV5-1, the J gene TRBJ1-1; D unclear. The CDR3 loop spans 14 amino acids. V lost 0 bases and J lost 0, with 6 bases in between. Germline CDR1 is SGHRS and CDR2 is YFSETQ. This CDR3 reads CASSLEAMNTEAFF. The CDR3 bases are TGCGCCAGCAGCTTGGAAGCGATGAACACTGAAGCTTTCTTT. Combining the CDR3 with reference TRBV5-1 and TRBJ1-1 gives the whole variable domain KAGVTQTPRYLIKTRGQQVTLSCSPISGHRSVSWYQQTPGQGLQFLFEYFSETQRNKGNFPGRFSGRQFSNSRSEMNVSTLELGDSALYLCASSLEAMNTEAFFGQGTRLTVV.

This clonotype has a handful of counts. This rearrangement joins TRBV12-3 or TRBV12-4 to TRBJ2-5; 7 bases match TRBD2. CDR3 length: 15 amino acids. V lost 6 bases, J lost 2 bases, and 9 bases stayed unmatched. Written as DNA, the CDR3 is TGTGCCAGCAGCCCAGGGAGGGCAAGACAAGAGACCCAGTACTTC. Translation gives CASSPGRARQETQYF.

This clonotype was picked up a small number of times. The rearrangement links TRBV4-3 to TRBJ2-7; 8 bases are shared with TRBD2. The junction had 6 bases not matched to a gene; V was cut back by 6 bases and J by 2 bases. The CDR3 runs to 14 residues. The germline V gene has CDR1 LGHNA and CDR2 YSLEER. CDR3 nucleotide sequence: TGCGCCAGCAGTTACGGGAGGGGAACCTACGAGCAGTACTTC. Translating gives CASSYGRGTYEQYF.